This T cell receptor (beta chain) is from a study of blood T cell repertoires in COVID-19. Per the original data handling: Nucleated cell number was recorded as an estimate derived from reference gene primer amplification. TCRdb keeps only in-frame clones here, not all; method: immunoSEQ multiplex PCR. The V and J calls and the clone size are those of that table, but D and trimming were determined from the DNA. The data hold about 220,000 clones, with 84% observed a single time. The germline gives CDR1 SGHTA, CDR2 FQGNSA. CDR3 size: 14 residues. The ends were cut back, 2 bases at V and 2 bases at J, with 10 bases in the middle. Comments on this clone: This sample also contains other DNA sequences that code for the same CDR3.

The rearrangement joins TRBV7-2 to TRBJ2-7, with TRBD1 as a possible D gene (6 bases). The clonotype originates from a man aged 35 to 55 who had recovered from COVID-19. Sequencing input: peripheral blood. The CDR3 nucleotides are TGTGCCAGCAGCTTAAGGGACACGGCCTACGAGCAGTACTTC. As protein: CASSLRDTAYEQYF. The full variable domain, its missing parts supplied by reference TRBV7-2 and TRBJ2-7, is GAGVSQSPSNKVTEKGKDVELRCDPISGHTALYWYRQSLGQGLEFLIYFQGNSAPDKSGLPSDRFSAERTGGSVSTLTIQRTQQEDSAVYLCASSLRDTAYEQYFGPGTRLTVT.